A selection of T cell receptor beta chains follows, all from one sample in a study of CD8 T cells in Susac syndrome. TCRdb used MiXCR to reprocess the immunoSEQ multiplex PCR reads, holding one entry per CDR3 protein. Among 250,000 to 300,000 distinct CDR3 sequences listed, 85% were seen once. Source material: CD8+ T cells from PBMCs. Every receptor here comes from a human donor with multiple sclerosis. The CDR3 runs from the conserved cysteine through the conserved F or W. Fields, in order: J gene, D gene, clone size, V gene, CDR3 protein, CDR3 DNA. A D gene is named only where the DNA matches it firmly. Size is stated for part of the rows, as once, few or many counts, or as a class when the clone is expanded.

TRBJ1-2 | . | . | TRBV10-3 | CAISETVYGYTF | TGTGCCATCAGTGAGACAGTCTATGGCTACACCTTC
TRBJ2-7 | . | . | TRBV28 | CASSLGGGRSEQYF | TGTGCCAGCAGTTTAGGAGGGGGCAGATCCGAGCAGTACTTC
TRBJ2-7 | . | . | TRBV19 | CASSMGSNEQYF | TGTGCCAGTAGTATGGGTAGCAACGAGCAGTACTTC
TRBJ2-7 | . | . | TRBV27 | CASSLLGGMASGTDPYEQYF | TGTGCCAGCAGTTTATTAGGTGGAATGGCGTCGGGTACCGACCCCTACGAGCAGTACTTC
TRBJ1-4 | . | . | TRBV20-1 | CSASLLSRDLSEKLFF | TGCAGTGCCAGCCTACTTTCCCGGGACCTCTCCGAAAAACTGTTTTTT
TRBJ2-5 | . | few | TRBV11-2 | CASSSSRGTAGTQYF | TGTGCCAGCAGCTCCAGTAGAGGCACGGCGGGGACCCAGTACTTC
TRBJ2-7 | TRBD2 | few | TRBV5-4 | CASSFSGRLDEQYF | TGTGCCAGCAGCTTCAGCGGGAGATTGGACGAGCAGTACTTC
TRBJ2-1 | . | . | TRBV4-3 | CASSPHTGSYNEQFF | TGCGCCAGCAGCCCACACACGGGCTCCTACAATGAGCAGTTCTTC
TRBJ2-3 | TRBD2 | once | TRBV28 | CASSSMGLAGGPTDTQYF | TGTGCCAGCAGTTCTATGGGACTAGCGGGAGGGCCAACAGATACGCAGTATTTT
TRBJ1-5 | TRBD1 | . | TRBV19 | CASTDGQGGHQPQHF | TGTGCCAGTACCGACGGACAGGGAGGGCATCAGCCCCAGCATTTT
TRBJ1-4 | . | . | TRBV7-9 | CASSPGPGADEKLFF | TGTGCCAGCAGCCCGGGGCCGGGGGCCGATGAAAAACTGTTTTTT
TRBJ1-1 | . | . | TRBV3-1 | CASSQEAAGRRTEAFF | TGTGCCAGCAGCCAAGAAGCCGCGGGACGGAGAACTGAAGCTTTCTTT
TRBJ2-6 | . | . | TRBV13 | CASSHPTENSGANVLTF | TGTGCCAGCAGTCATCCTACAGAAAACTCTGGGGCCAACGTCCTGACTTTC
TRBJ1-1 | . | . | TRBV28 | CASSIIPGDTEAFF | TGTGCCAGCAGTATCATTCCCGGTGACACTGAAGCTTTCTTT
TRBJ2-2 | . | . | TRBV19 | CASSIGPGELYTGELFF | TGTGCCAGTAGTATAGGGCCGGGGGAACTTTACACCGGGGAGCTGTTTTTT
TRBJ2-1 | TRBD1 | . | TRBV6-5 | CATRTGGEFYNEQFF | TGTGCCACCCGGACAGGGGGCGAATTCTACAATGAGCAGTTCTTC
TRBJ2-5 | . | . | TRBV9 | CASSVEGIGHETQYF | TGTGCCAGCAGCGTAGAGGGAATCGGGCACGAGACCCAGTACTTC